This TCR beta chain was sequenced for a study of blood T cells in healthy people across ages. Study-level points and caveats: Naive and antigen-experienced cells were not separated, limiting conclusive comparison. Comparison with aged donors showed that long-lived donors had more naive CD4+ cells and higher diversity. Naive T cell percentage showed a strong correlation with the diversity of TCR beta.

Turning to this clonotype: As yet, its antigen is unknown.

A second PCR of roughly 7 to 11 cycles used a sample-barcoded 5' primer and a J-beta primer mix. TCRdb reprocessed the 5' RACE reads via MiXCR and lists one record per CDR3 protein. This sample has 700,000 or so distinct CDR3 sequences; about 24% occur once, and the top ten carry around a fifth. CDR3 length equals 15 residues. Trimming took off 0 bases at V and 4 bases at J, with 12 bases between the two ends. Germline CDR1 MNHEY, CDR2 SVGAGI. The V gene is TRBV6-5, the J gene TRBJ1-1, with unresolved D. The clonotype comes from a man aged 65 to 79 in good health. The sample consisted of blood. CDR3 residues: CASSYSRSHGTEAFF. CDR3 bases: TGTGCCAGCAGTTACTCGCGCAGTCATGGCACTGAAGCTTTCTTT.